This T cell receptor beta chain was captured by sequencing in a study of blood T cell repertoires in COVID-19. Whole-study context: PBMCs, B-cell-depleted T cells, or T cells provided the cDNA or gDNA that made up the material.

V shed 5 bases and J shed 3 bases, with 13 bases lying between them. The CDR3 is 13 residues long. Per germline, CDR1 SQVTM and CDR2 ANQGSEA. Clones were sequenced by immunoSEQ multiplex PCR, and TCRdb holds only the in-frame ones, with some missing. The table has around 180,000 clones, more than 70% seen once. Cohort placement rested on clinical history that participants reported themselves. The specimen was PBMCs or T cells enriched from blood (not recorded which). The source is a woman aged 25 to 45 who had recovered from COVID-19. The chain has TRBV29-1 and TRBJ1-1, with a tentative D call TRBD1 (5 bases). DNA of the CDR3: TGCAGCGTTAACTGGGGCGCGGACACTGAAGCTTTCTTT. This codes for CSVNWGADTEAFF.